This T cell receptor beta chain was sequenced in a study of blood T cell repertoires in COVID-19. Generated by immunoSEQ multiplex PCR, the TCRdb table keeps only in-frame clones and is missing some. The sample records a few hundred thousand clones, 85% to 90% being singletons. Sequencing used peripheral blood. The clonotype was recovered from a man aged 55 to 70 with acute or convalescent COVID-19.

The CDR3: CASSTNRGGTGELFF. In DNA, the CDR3 is TGTGCCAGCAGCACAAACAGGGGTGGGACCGGGGAGCTGTTTTTT. This chain connects TRBV7-2 to TRBJ2-2; the match to TRBD1 covers 7 bases. The CDR3 has 15 amino acids. The germline CDR1 and CDR2 sequences are SGHTA and FQGNSA. Trimming removed 5 bases from V and 5 bases from J; junction bases left unmatched: 8.